The rows below give T cell receptor beta chains drawn from one sample of a study of cytomegalovirus exposure and HLA in healthy donors. Clones were read by immunoSEQ multiplex PCR, and TCRdb kept only the in-frame ones, dropping some. The repertoire holds some 110,000 clones, with roughly a tenth as singletons. Specimen: PBMCs. The receptors shown here come from a man aged 25-45 years in good health and CMV-seronegative. Both conserved end residues are part of each CDR3. D genes are given only for firm matches. Rows give clone size only sometimes, using once, few, many, or a class for an expanded clone.

clone_size | j_call | v_call | d_call | cdr3_aa | cdr3_nt
- | TRBJ2-5 | TRBV7-3 | TRBD2 | CASSYGGDPGETQYF | TGTGCCAGCAGCTATGGGGGGGACCCCGGAGAGACCCAGTACTTC
- | TRBJ1-4 | TRBV21-1 | - | CASSNHRGGGEKLFF | TGTGCCAGCAGCAATCACAGGGGAGGAGGTGAAAAACTGTTTTTT
few | TRBJ1-2 | TRBV7-9 | - | CASSLEEGEGNYGYTF | TGTGCCAGCAGCTTAGAGGAGGGGGAGGGGAACTATGGCTACACCTTC
- | TRBJ2-1 | TRBV27 | - | CASSLSRTQYNEQFF | TGTGCCAGCAGTTTATCGAGGACACAATACAATGAGCAGTTCTTC
few | TRBJ2-3 | TRBV5-1 | - | CASSLGSGGTDTQYF | TGCGCCAGCAGCTTGGGGTCAGGGGGCACAGATACGCAGTATTTT
- | TRBJ2-2 | TRBV18 | TRBD2 | CASSPIWTRTGELFF | TGTGCCAGCTCACCAATATGGACTAGAACCGGGGAGCTGTTTTTT
many | TRBJ2-1 | TRBV19 | - | CASSIQGNEQFF | TGTGCCAGTAGTATACAGGGGAATGAGCAGTTCTTC
- | TRBJ1-2 | TRBV20-1 | - | CSASQAIGYTF | TGCAGTGCTAGTCAGGCTATAGGCTACACCTTC
- | TRBJ2-7 | TRBV6-1 | - | CASSRGQSYEQYF | TGTGCCAGCAGTCGCGGACAGTCCTACGAGCAGTACTTC
few | TRBJ2-1 | TRBV19 | - | CASSIVPGSYNEQFF | TGTGCCAGTAGTATAGTTCCAGGTTCCTACAATGAGCAGTTCTTC
once | TRBJ2-5 | TRBV7-9 | TRBD2 | CASSRDKSSGSSQETQYF | TGTGCCAGCAGCCGGGATAAATCTAGCGGGAGTTCACAAGAGACCCAGTACTTC
- | TRBJ1-5 | TRBV15 | - | CATSRDSRGNQPQHF | TGTGCCACCAGCAGAGATTCCCGGGGCAATCAGCCCCAGCATTTT
few | TRBJ1-3 | TRBV30 | TRBD1 | CAWTTGASGNTIYF | TGTGCCTGGACCACAGGGGCCTCTGGAAACACCATATATTTT